The 26 T cell receptor beta chains given below trace back to one sample, sequenced in a study of vaccination and CD4 T cells after COVID-19. These receptors' targets are unknown. This sample's time point: late sampling 161 to 241 days after vaccination in three convalescent patients. As to treatment: roughly 11-day PBMC culture with coronavirus spike peptide pools or control peptides (ViraFEST assay). Sequenced with the Oncomine TCR Beta short-read assay was DNA taken from cultured CD4+ T cells. MiXCR, run by TCRdb on the PCR reads, gives a single entry per CDR3 protein. There are 20,000 to 25,000 distinct CDR3 sequences in the sample; 46% occur only once, and about 13% lies in the top ten. The material sequenced was CD4+ T cells from blood, cultured in vitro, taken about 7 months after SARS-CoV-2 vaccination. Source of these receptors: a human donor who had recovered from COVID-19.

This chain joins TRBV2 and TRBJ2-7; 11 positions match TRBD2. V was clipped by 7 bases and J by 0 bases; unmatched bases: 2. Germline loops: CDR1 SNHLY, CDR2 FYNNEI. CDR3 length: 14 amino acids. The CDR3 nucleotides read TGTGCCAGCACCGGGACTAGCGGCTCCTACGAGCAGTACTTC. Its protein is CASTGTSGSYEQYF.

V is TRBV6-1 and J is TRBJ2-7; D not certain. V was clipped by 5 bases and J by 3 bases, with 17 bases between them. CDR3 length: 15 amino acids. Per germline, CDR1 MNHNS and CDR2 SASEGT. This CDR3 reads CASSLGNGWGYEQYF. DNA of the CDR3: TGTGCCAGCAGTCTTGGGAACGGGTGGGGCTACGAGCAGTACTTC.

The chain has TRBV18 and TRBJ2-7; the match to TRBD1 covers 12 bases. V lost 6 bases and J lost 5; bases outside the gene matches: 8. Germline lookup yields CDR1 KGHSH and CDR2 LQKENI. The CDR3 totals 15 residues. The CDR3 region is CASSPGTGGTNEQYF. Written as DNA, the CDR3 is TGTGCCAGCTCTCCAGGGACAGGGGGCACGAACGAGCAGTACTTC. Together with reference TRBV18 and TRBJ2-7, the CDR3 gives the full variable domain: NAGVMQNPRHLVRRRGQEARLRCSPMKGHSHVYWYRQLPEEGLKFMVYLQKENIIDESGMPKERFSAEFPKEGPSILRIQQVVRGDSAAYFCASSPGTGGTNEQYFGPGTRLTVT.

This clonotype was detected a few times. The chain employs TRBV7-2 and TRBJ2-3, with no clear D. Per the germline V gene, CDR1 is SGHTA and CDR2 is FQGNSA. With 0 bases removed from V and 4 bases from J, the gap between germline ends came to 5 bases. The length of the CDR3 is 13 residues. The CDR3 is CASSLAFPDTQYF. The CDR3 DNA is TGTGCCAGCAGCTTAGCTTTCCCAGATACGCAGTATTTT.

The chain couples TRBV6-5 to TRBJ2-7; no firm D call. The length of the CDR3 is 13 residues. The germline V gene encodes CDR1 MNHEY and CDR2 SVGAGI. Trimming removed 2 bases from V and 1 base from J, with 6 bases in between. The CDR3 DNA reads TGTGCCAGCAGTTACGACATTTCCTACGAGCAGTACTTC. It encodes CASSYDISYEQYF.

This clonotype has only a few counts. The chain carries TRBV20-1 and TRBJ1-5, with 7 bases that match TRBD1. Losses at the gene ends were 6 bases for V and 0 bases for J; bases not matched to a gene: 5. Germline CDR1 DFQATT, CDR2 SNEGSKA (reference sequence). The CDR3 has 14 residues. The CDR3 coding sequence is TGCAGTGCCCCCAGGACAGGTAGCAATCAGCCCCAGCATTTT. As protein: CSAPRTGSNQPQHF.

The DNA for the CDR3 is TGTGCCAGCAAAGGACAGAGATCCTACGAGCAGTACTTC. Translation gives CASKGQRSYEQYF. The chain employs TRBV6-1 and TRBJ2-7; TRBD1 might be the D (6 bases). Per the germline V gene, CDR1 is MNHNS and CDR2 is SASEGT. The CDR3 is 13 amino acids. The V gene lost 7 bases and the J gene lost 1 base, with 11 bases spanning the gap.

V usage is TRBV7-2 and J usage is TRBJ2-7, with 10 bases aligning to TRBD2. Trimming cost V 5 bases and J 3 bases; bases outside gene matches: 7. Germline lookup yields CDR1 SGHTA and CDR2 FQGNSA. CDR3 length: 15 amino acids. CDR3 nucleotides: TGTGCCAGCAGCACAAGCGGGGGGGTTGGCTACGAGCAGTACTTC. The encoded protein is CASSTSGGVGYEQYF.

This clonotype appeared a single time. V and J are TRBV6-2 or TRBV6-3 and TRBJ2-3; D unresolved. The CDR3 is 18 amino acids. Germline CDR1 reads MNHEY; CDR2 reads SVGEGT. V was clipped by 6 bases and J by 2 bases, with 24 bases between them. The CDR3 here is CASSGAALTSLHTDTQYF. Written as DNA, the CDR3 is TGTGCCAGCAGCGGCGCGGCCCTCACCTCCCTTCACACAGATACGCAGTATTTT.

The CDR3 DNA reads TGCAGTGCTACTAACCAAGCTGGGGACCTAGGCAATCAGCCCCAGCATTTT. This gives the protein CSATNQAGDLGNQPQHF. The chain links TRBV20-1 to TRBJ1-5; tentatively, D is TRBD1 (5 bases). Germline values: CDR1 DFQATT, CDR2 SNEGSKA (reference sequence). The CDR3 contains 17 residues. The germline V and J ends were trimmed by 4 bases and 2 bases, with 21 bases remaining between them.

The chain is built from TRBV5-4 and TRBJ2-7, with D hard to call. Germline-derived CDR1 and CDR2 are SGHNT and YYREEE (reference sequence). The CDR3 is 13 amino acids. The germline V and J ends were trimmed by 4 bases and 2 bases, with 10 bases remaining between them. This chain's CDR3 is CASSIDGTYEQYF. CDR3 nucleotides: TGTGCCAGCAGCATCGACGGTACCTACGAGCAGTACTTC.

V and J are TRBV6-2 or TRBV6-3 and TRBJ1-5, with TRBD1 matching 7 bases. Germline values: CDR1 MNHEY, CDR2 SVGEGT. V was clipped by 0 bases and J by 7 bases; unmatched bases: 3. The CDR3 consists of 14 residues. In nucleotides, the CDR3 is TGTGCCAGCAGTTACTCCACAGGGGCCCAGCCCCAGCATTTT. Translating gives CASSYSTGAQPQHF.

This clonotype was detected only a few times. The V and J genes are TRBV7-2 and TRBJ2-1; D unclear. The CDR3 runs to 15 residues. Germline values: CDR1 SGHTA, CDR2 FQGNSA. The ends were cut back, 5 bases at V and 0 bases at J, with 11 bases in the middle. The CDR3 nucleotides are TGTGCCAGCAGCCGTAGGACGGGCTCCTACAATGAGCAGTTCTTC. Protein: CASSRRTGSYNEQFF.

This chain links TRBV10-3 with TRBJ2-5; D gene uncertain. Germline assignment: CDR1 ENHRY and CDR2 SYGVKD. V was shortened by 5 bases and J by 6 bases, with 13 bases between the two germline ends. The CDR3 runs to 13 residues. CDR3: CAISYLGWQTQYF. In DNA form, the CDR3 reads TGTGCCATCAGTTATCTGGGGTGGCAGACCCAGTACTTC.

The chain is built from TRBV7-9 and TRBJ2-2, with 7 bases aligning to TRBD1. The CDR3 extends over 15 amino acids. CDR1 and CDR2 (germline): SEHNR, FQNEAQ (reference sequence). The V segment lost 5 bases and the J segment 4 bases; nucleotides outside the gene matches: 7. The CDR3 bases are TGTGCCAGCAGCACCAAACAGGGGCCCACCGGGGAGCTGTTTTTT. Its translation: CASSTKQGPTGELFF.

By sample share, this clonotype is medium-sized. The V gene is TRBV18, the J gene TRBJ2-7, with a possible D match to TRBD2 (6 bases). V was clipped by 3 bases and J by 4 bases, with 10 bases between them. The CDR3 loop spans 13 amino acids. Germline values: CDR1 KGHSH, CDR2 LQKENI. The CDR3 loop is CASSPLGTYEQYF. The CDR3 nucleotides read TGTGCCAGCTCACCGCTTGGGACTTACGAGCAGTACTTC.

The rearrangement uses TRBV5-1 and TRBJ2-5, with a weak D call TRBD2 (6 bases). Germline assignment: CDR1 SGHRS and CDR2 YFSETQ. The ends were cut back, 0 bases at V and 4 bases at J, with 10 bases in the middle. This CDR3 has 14 amino acids. In DNA form, the CDR3 reads TGCGCCAGCAGCTTGGCGACGGGAGTAGAGACCCAGTACTTC. Translated: CASSLATGVETQYF.

This clonotype was picked up a small number of times. At one of its ends the junction is not consistent with the germline gene, which may arise from a read error. CDR3 loop: CASSLDGTDTQYF. The DNA for the CDR3 is TGTGCTAGCAGCTTAGATGGCACAGATACGCAGTATTTT. The chain has TRBV7-7 and TRBJ2-3; no clear D gene. Germline-derived CDR1 and CDR2 are SSHAT and FNYEAQ (reference sequence). The CDR3 runs to 13 residues.

The rearrangement links TRBV6-1 to TRBJ1-2; D is perhaps TRBD1 (6 bases). Germline V gives CDR1 MNHNS, CDR2 SASEGT. The CDR3 runs to 14 residues. The V gene lost 7 bases and the J gene lost 7 bases, with 19 bases spanning the gap. The CDR3, as DNA: TGTGCCAGCACCCAAGATGGGGGGCGGGTTGGCTACACCTTC. Protein product: CASTQDGGRVGYTF.

The chain joins TRBV10-3 to TRBJ1-1, with a possible D match to TRBD1 (6 bases). This CDR3 is 14 amino acids long. Germline assignment: CDR1 ENHRY and CDR2 SYGVKD. V was pared by 5 bases and J by 11 bases, with 21 bases between. The CDR3 DNA sequence: TGTGCCATCAGTTTGAGGGGCAACAACCAGGGGGCTTTCTTT. Its translation: CAISLRGNNQGAFF.

The chain uses TRBV7-3 and TRBJ2-2; TRBD1 matches 7 bases. CDR1 is SGHTA and CDR2 is FQGTGA in the germline V gene. Germline trimming cut 2 bases from V and 1 base from J; bases unmatched to any gene: 4. The CDR3 runs to 16 residues. CDR3 coding DNA: TGTGCCAGCAGCTTAGATCGGGACAGGAACACCGGGGAGCTGTTTTTT. It encodes CASSLDRDRNTGELFF.

This sequence joins TRBV20-1 and TRBJ2-7; 7 positions agree with TRBD2. The CDR3 sequence is 14 residues long. V trimming: 7 bases; J trimming: 0 bases; junction bases outside the gene matches: 9. The germline CDR1 and CDR2 sequences are DFQATT and SNEGSKA (reference sequence). This CDR3 is CSVRVGGSSYEQYF. CDR3 nucleotides: TGCAGTGTCCGGGTGGGCGGGAGCTCCTACGAGCAGTACTTC.

V gene TRBV2 combines with J gene TRBJ2-1; no clear D. Germline lookup yields CDR1 SNHLY and CDR2 FYNNEI. V gave up 4 bases and J gave up 0 bases, with 10 bases separating them. The CDR3 is made up of 15 amino acids. The DNA for the CDR3 is TGTGCCAGCAGTGTGTCCCGCTACTCCTACAATGAGCAGTTCTTC. Its translation is CASSVSRYSYNEQFF.

The chain is built from TRBV7-9 and TRBJ2-2; D ambiguous. This CDR3 comprises 14 residues. Trimming pared 2 bases from V and 4 bases from J, leaving 8 bases between. CDR1 SEHNR and CDR2 FQNEAQ come from the germline V gene (reference sequence). Here the CDR3 DNA reads TGTGCCAGCAGCTTACTCAGTAGCACCGGGGAGCTGTTTTTT. Its protein product is CASSLLSSTGELFF.

This clonotype was observed a handful of times. The V call is TRBV28, the J call TRBJ1-1; a possible D gene is TRBD1 (5 bases). The V gene lost 4 bases and the J gene lost 1 base, with 19 bases spanning the gap. The CDR3 spans 17 residues. Germline loops: CDR1 MDHEN, CDR2 SYDVKM. CDR3 bases: TGTGCCAGCAGTTATGGCAGGGCAGGATATGGGAACACTGAAGCTTTCTTT. The encoded protein is CASSYGRAGYGNTEAFF.

The chain has TRBV7-8 and TRBJ1-1, with D possibly TRBD1 on 5 matching bases. The CDR3 has 15 amino acids. Germline V lookup: CDR1 SGHVS, CDR2 FQNEAQ. V lost 4 bases and J 4 bases, leaving 16 bases between the germline ends. The CDR3 DNA sequence: TGTGCCAGCAGCTCCAACCGAAGGGGTCCCACTGAAGCTTTCTTT. Residues: CASSSNRRGPTEAFF. Full variable domain (remainder filled in from reference TRBV7-8 and TRBJ1-1): GAGVSQSPRYKVAKRGQDVALRCDPISGHVSLFWYQQALGQGPEFLTYFQNEAQLDKSGLPSDRFFAERPEGSVSTLKIQRTQQEDSAVYLCASSSNRRGPTEAFFGQGTRLTVV.